This is a list of T cell receptor beta chains from one sample in a study of CD4+ T cells in melanoma. Assay: immunoSEQ multiplex PCR; the TCRdb copy retains only in-frame clones and omits some. Of about 140,000 clones listed, about 93% are singletons. The receptor source for this set is a human donor with melanoma. CDR3s include the opening cysteine and the closing phenylalanine or tryptophan. Fields, in order: D gene, V gene, clone size, J gene, CDR3 DNA, CDR3 protein. A D gene is named only where the DNA matches it firmly. Clone size, where shown, is once, few, many, or a class for clones that have expanded.

TRBD1	TRBV10-3	-	TRBJ1-1	TGTGCCATCAGTGAGGCAGGGGGGAACACTGAAGCTTTCTTT	CAISEAGGNTEAFF
TRBD1	TRBV18	-	TRBJ2-7	TGTGCCAGCTCGTCGGACAGGGGAACCTACGAGCAGTACTTC	CASSSDRGTYEQYF
-	TRBV6-1	-	TRBJ1-1	TGTGCCAGCAGCTCCTCGGGTTTCCTGGACGCTGAAGCTTTCTTT	CASSSSGFLDAEAFF
-	TRBV19	-	TRBJ1-5	TGTGCCAGTAGCCCATTTGGGGCCTCTTACAGTGTCAATCAGCCCCAGCATTTT	CASSPFGASYSVNQPQHF
TRBD1	TRBV25-1	-	TRBJ1-2	TGTGCCAGCAGTGAAACGGGGGGGAGAGGGGGCAACTATGGCTACACCTTC	CASSETGGRGGNYGYTF
-	TRBV5-1	-	TRBJ2-3	TGCGCCAGCAGCTTGGATCCTGGGGGGATCACAGATACGCAGTATTTT	CASSLDPGGITDTQYF
-	TRBV18	-	TRBJ2-1	TGTGCCAGCTCACCTTCTCAGGGGAAGTATGAGCAGTTCTTC	CASSPSQGKYEQFF
-	TRBV19	-	TRBJ1-2	TGTGCCAGTAGGGGCGGCGGGACCGACTATGGCTACACCTTC	CASRGGGTDYGYTF
-	TRBV5-1	-	TRBJ2-7	TGCGCCAGCGGTCGACAGAGAACCTACGAGCAGTACTTC	CASGRQRTYEQYF
-	TRBV2	once	TRBJ2-2	TGTGCCAGCAGCGTTCAGGCTGGGGAGCTGTTTTTT	CASSVQAGELFF
TRBD1	TRBV11-2	-	TRBJ1-1	TGTGCCAGCAGCCCCGGGACAGCGAACACTGAAGCTTTCTTT	CASSPGTANTEAFF
-	TRBV6-1	-	TRBJ2-5	TGTGCCAGCAGTTTACAGTGGTCAGAGACCCAGTACTTC	CASSLQWSETQYF
TRBD1	TRBV11-3	-	TRBJ1-6	TGTGCCAGCAGCTTAGCGGACCGGGACAGCGGATTATTT	CASSLADRDSGLF
-	TRBV2	-	TRBJ1-2	TGTGCCAGCAGTGGAGGGCAAACTAACTATGGCTACACCTTC	CASSGGQTNYGYTF
-	TRBV5-4	-	TRBJ1-6	TGTGCCAGCAGCTTGGTGGCAGGTACACTTAATTCACCCCTCCACTTT	CASSLVAGTLNSPLHF
-	TRBV6-5	-	TRBJ1-2	TGTGCCGCCGAGAGAAATGGATCACCCGGTGGCTACACCTTC	CAAERNGSPGGYTF
TRBD1	TRBV15	-	TRBJ1-4	TGTGCCACCAGGGGGGGACAGACGAATGAAAAACTGTTTTTT	CATRGGQTNEKLFF
-	TRBV23-1	-	TRBJ2-7	TGCGCCAGCAGTCAAGGGGTTTTTGGGTTGAGTGAGCAGTACTTC	CASSQGVFGLSEQYF
TRBD2	TRBV7-2	-	TRBJ2-1	TGTGCCAGCAGCTTGGGGGGGAGGGGTACCTACAATGAGCAGTTCTTC	CASSLGGRGTYNEQFF
-	TRBV6-5	-	TRBJ1-5	TGTGCCAGCAGAGTAACCGGGGATCAGCCCCAGCATTTT	CASRVTGDQPQHF
TRBD2	TRBV15	-	TRBJ2-1	TGTGCCACCAGCAGGGTAGCGGGGGGGAGCGAGCAGTTCTTC	CATSRVAGGSEQFF
TRBD2	TRBV6-6	-	TRBJ2-5	TGTGCCAGCGGCGAGCGGGGGGCTGTTCAAGAGACCCAGTACTTC	CASGERGAVQETQYF
TRBD2	TRBV14	-	TRBJ2-5	TGTGCCAGCAGCCGCCCCGGGACTAGCGGGTTACAAGAGACCCAGTACTTC	CASSRPGTSGLQETQYF
TRBD2	TRBV11-2	-	TRBJ2-7	TGTGCCAGCAGCACCGGACTAGCGGGGGGTACCGAGCAGTACTTC	CASSTGLAGGTEQYF
-	TRBV5-6	-	TRBJ1-4	TGTGCCAGCACCCCCGGGACACAATTTACTGAAAAACTGTTTTTT	CASTPGTQFTEKLFF
TRBD2	TRBV2	-	TRBJ2-5	TGTGCCAGCAGTGAAACTAGCGGGGAACAAGAGACCCAGTACTTC	CASSETSGEQETQYF
-	TRBV25-1	once	TRBJ2-1	TGTGCCAGCAGTGAACTTTTTGGGGGGTCCAGTGAGCAGTTCTTC	CASSELFGGSSEQFF
-	TRBV19	-	TRBJ2-7	TGTGCCAGTGCCTTTTATCCCGGTTCCGAGCAGTACTTC	CASAFYPGSEQYF
-	TRBV2	-	TRBJ2-5	TGTGCCAGCAGCCCGCAAGGGGGGCGAGAGACCCAGTACTTC	CASSPQGGRETQYF